The 4 T cell receptor beta chains below all came from one sample that was sequenced in a study of kidney transplant recipient with SARS-CoV-2 infection. TCRdb itself ran the reads through MiXCR, one entry per CDR3 protein. Among about 250,000 distinct CDR3 sequences, under 35% were seen once, and the ten largest hold less than 8.5%. The input for sequencing was a blood sample, taken at baseline and on roughly day 120 from a kidney transplant recipient. These receptors were collected from a male patient aged 25-45 years who had COVID-19 and was a kidney transplant recipient. Part of the T cells may come from the graft donor.

The table lists this clonotype with many counts. The rearrangement joins TRBV5-4 to TRBJ2-2; 8 nucleotides agree with TRBD1. This CDR3 region has 14 residues. The V gene's germline CDR1 is SGHNT and CDR2 YYREEE (reference sequence). The ends lost 2 bases at V and 5 bases at J; junction bases unmatched: 2. Here the CDR3 reads CASSLRTGTGELFF. The CDR3 bases are TGTGCCAGCAGCTTAAGGACAGGGACCGGGGAGCTGTTTTTT.

This clonotype was recorded many times. CDR3 DNA sequence: TGTGCCAGAGAACGGAAAGTGGTGAGAAAGACCTATGGCTACACCTTC. Translated, it gives CARERKVVRKTYGYTF. The gene calls are TRBV5-3 and TRBJ1-2; no reliable D call. TRBV5-3 is an ORF for which the function is uncertain. The V gene lost 7 bases and the J gene lost 4 bases, with 23 bases spanning the gap. The CDR3 is made up of 16 amino acids.

This clonotype was counted at least ten times. This chain connects TRBV7-3 to TRBJ2-3; D perhaps matches TRBD2 (6 bases). The CDR3 runs 14 residues. Germline-derived CDR1 and CDR2 are SGHTA and FQGTGA. V lost 3 bases, J lost 4 bases, and 11 bases lay in between. The CDR3 DNA reads TGTGCCAGCAGCTTGCGGGATGTGGCAGATACGCAGTATTTT. Translating gives CASSLRDVADTQYF.

Many counts were recorded for this clonotype. The chain joins TRBV28 to TRBJ1-5; no reliable D call. The germline V and J ends were trimmed by 6 bases and 1 base, with 13 bases remaining between them. This CDR3 is built from 15 residues. Germline lookup yields CDR1 MDHEN and CDR2 SYDVKM. The CDR3 loop reads CASSLGLSSNQPQHF. The CDR3 region has the DNA TGTGCCAGCAGCCTAGGGTTATCCAGCAATCAGCCCCAGCATTTT. Variable domain in full (rest from reference TRBV28 and TRBJ1-5): DVKVTQSSRYLVKRTGEKVFLECVQDMDHENMFWYRQDPGLGLRLIYFSYDVKMKEKGDIPEGYSVSREKKERFSLILESASTNQTSMYLCASSLGLSSNQPQHFGDGTRLSIL.